This T cell receptor beta chain was captured by sequencing in a study of cytomegalovirus exposure and HLA in healthy donors. Clones were sequenced by immunoSEQ multiplex PCR, and TCRdb holds only the in-frame ones, with some missing. The sample consists of a few hundred thousand clones, roughly 90% of them appearing once. In regard to this clone: What it binds is not known.

Study-wide results and caveats: According to reports, the classifier identified cytomegalovirus status with high specificity and sensitivity. In vitro confirmation showed three CMV-associated chains to be CMV antigen specific. Subsequent analysis showed first-cohort TCR clusters tending to co-occur in 95 to 150 validation repertoires.

V lost 5 bases and J 0 bases, leaving 8 bases between the germline ends. CDR1 is MNHEY, CDR2 SVGAGI, per germline. The CDR3 extends over 14 amino acids. This TCR was recovered from a woman aged 18-30 years in good health and CMV-seronegative. This rearrangement joins TRBV6-5 to TRBJ2-1; D is unresolved. The sample was PBMCs. CDR3 DNA sequence: TGTGCCAGCAGTCACGACTTCTCCTACAATGAGCAGTTCTTC. This encodes CASSHDFSYNEQFF.